The 13 T cell receptor beta chains below come from one sample, sequenced in a study of cytomegalovirus exposure and HLA in healthy donors. With 60 Vbeta and 13 Jbeta primers, the PCR was carried out. TCRdb's copy holds only in-frame clones and misses some; the assay was immunoSEQ multiplex PCR. The data show 120,000 or so clones, roughly four fifths seen once. The specimen sequenced was PBMCs. These receptors were collected from a man aged 45 to 65 in good health and CMV-seropositive.

CDR3: CATSRVVAGFDEQYF. For the CDR3, the DNA is TGTGCCACCAGCAGAGTAGTAGCGGGTTTTGACGAGCAGTACTTC. V and J are TRBV15 and TRBJ2-7; TRBD2 agrees at 7 bases. V lost 1 base, J lost 5 bases, and 8 bases stayed unmatched. The CDR3 has 15 amino acids. Germline values: CDR1 LNHNV, CDR2 YYDKDF (reference sequence).

V is TRBV18 and J is TRBJ1-1, with D uncertain. Germline V gene sequence: CDR1 KGHSH, CDR2 LQKENI. The CDR3 has 14 residues. V lost 2 bases, J lost 0 bases, and 7 bases lay in between. The CDR3 is CASSPSLMNTEAFF. CDR3 nucleotides: TGTGCCAGCTCACCAAGCCTAATGAACACTGAAGCTTTCTTT.

The table lists this clone with a few counts. The V gene is TRBV5-6, the J gene TRBJ2-3; perhaps TRBD2 as D (6 bases). This CDR3 spans 15 amino acids. Germline-derived CDR1 and CDR2 are SGHDT and YYEEEE. The V gene lost 2 bases and the J gene lost 1 base, with 11 bases spanning the gap. The CDR3 nucleotides read TGTGCCAGCAGCTTTGTTGGCGGGGGCACAGATACGCAGTATTTT. Protein product: CASSFVGGGTDTQYF.

This clone was recorded a few times. This chain links TRBV6-5 with TRBJ1-5, with 7 bases fitting TRBD1. CDR3 length equals 13 residues. V shed 6 bases, J shed 4 bases, and the junction held 3 bases outside the gene matches. The germline CDR1 and CDR2 sequences are MNHEY and SVGAGI. As DNA, the CDR3 is TGTGCCAGCAGATTGACAGGGAATCAGCCCCAGCATTTT. This sequence encodes CASRLTGNQPQHF.

This chain links TRBV7-9 with TRBJ2-7; D is ambiguous. Looked up from germline, CDR1 is SEHNR and CDR2 is FQNEAQ (reference sequence). The CDR3 loop spans 13 amino acids. V lost 5 bases and J 0 bases, leaving 8 bases between the germline ends. The CDR3 DNA reads TGTGCCAGCAGCCCCCCGAGCTCCTACGAGCAGTACTTC. Its protein product is CASSPPSSYEQYF.

This clone was seen once. The chain links TRBV2 to TRBJ2-5; TRBD2 matches 12 bases. Germline V gene data show CDR1 as SNHLY and CDR2 as FYNNEI. The CDR3 has 15 residues. V shed 3 bases and J 3 bases; nucleotides not matched to a gene: 2. CDR3 nucleotide sequence: TGTGCCAGCAGTGACCCTAGCGGGAGGGAAGAGACCCAGTACTTC. Amino acids: CASSDPSGREETQYF.

The rearrangement uses TRBV6-1 and TRBJ1-2; TRBD1 matches at 7 bases. CDR1 is MNHNS and CDR2 is SASEGT in the germline V gene. The CDR3 has 14 amino acids. The V and J ends lost 3 bases and 1 base, in that order; junction bases with no gene match: 2. The CDR3 here is CASSEGTVNYGYTF. The CDR3 DNA reads as TGTGCCAGCAGTGAGGGGACAGTTAACTATGGCTACACCTTC.

V is TRBV27 and J is TRBJ2-2; 10 nucleotides match TRBD2. The CDR3 length is 17 residues. CDR1 and CDR2 (germline): MNHEY, SMNVEV (reference sequence). V dropped 2 bases and J dropped 2; count of bases not matched to a gene: 5. CDR3 residues: CASSLPSGGANTGELFF. DNA for the CDR3: TGTGCCAGCAGTTTACCTAGCGGGGGCGCTAACACCGGGGAGCTGTTTTTT.

The J gene is TRBJ2-7, the V gene TRBV15; 8 bases are shared with TRBD1. The CDR3 is 16 amino acids. Germline-derived CDR1 and CDR2 are LNHNV and YYDKDF (reference sequence). The V segment lost 0 bases and the J segment 6 bases; nucleotides outside the gene matches: 10. CDR3 sequence: CATSREDRGILSEQYF. The CDR3, as DNA: TGTGCCACCAGCAGAGAAGACAGGGGAATCCTCTCCGAGCAGTACTTC.

The sample holds a few counts of this clone. CDR3 protein: CATHDITDTQYF. The CDR3 DNA sequence: TGTGCCACCCATGACATCACAGATACGCAGTATTTT. This chain joins TRBV15 and TRBJ2-3, with no clear D. In germline, CDR1 is LNHNV, CDR2 YYDKDF (reference sequence). The V end lost 8 bases, the J end lost 2 bases, and 8 bases lay between the germline ends. The CDR3 consists of 12 residues.

This clone was picked up a small number of times. The V call is TRBV27, the J call TRBJ1-1; possibly TRBD1 for D (5 bases). Germline V gene lookup returns CDR1 MNHEY and CDR2 SMNVEV (reference sequence). Deletions cut 6 bases from V and 10 bases from J, with 21 bases between. The CDR3 is 14 residues long. CDR3 amino acids: CASSSGTPRGRAFF. Here the CDR3 DNA reads TGTGCCAGCAGCTCCGGGACTCCCCGAGGGAGAGCTTTCTTT.

The J gene is TRBJ2-3, the V gene TRBV12-5; TRBD2 might be the D (5 bases). CDR3 size: 16 residues. The germline V and J ends were trimmed by 0 bases and 0 bases, with 10 bases remaining between them. The germline V gene encodes CDR1 LGHNT and CDR2 FRNRAP. The CDR3 bases are TGTGCTAGTGGTTTGGTACGTGGCGGGAGCACAGATACGCAGTATTTT. Encoded protein: CASGLVRGGSTDTQYF.

This clone was observed a handful of times. The chain carries TRBV5-1 and TRBJ2-5, with a weak D call TRBD1 (5 bases). The CDR3 sequence is 14 residues long. Trimming shortened V by 4 bases and J by 7 bases, and 17 bases separated the two germline ends. Germline assignment: CDR1 SGHRS and CDR2 YFSETQ. As DNA, the CDR3 is TGCGCCAGCAGCCAATCGTCGTATCAGGGGACCCAGTACTTC. It specifies CASSQSSYQGTQYF.